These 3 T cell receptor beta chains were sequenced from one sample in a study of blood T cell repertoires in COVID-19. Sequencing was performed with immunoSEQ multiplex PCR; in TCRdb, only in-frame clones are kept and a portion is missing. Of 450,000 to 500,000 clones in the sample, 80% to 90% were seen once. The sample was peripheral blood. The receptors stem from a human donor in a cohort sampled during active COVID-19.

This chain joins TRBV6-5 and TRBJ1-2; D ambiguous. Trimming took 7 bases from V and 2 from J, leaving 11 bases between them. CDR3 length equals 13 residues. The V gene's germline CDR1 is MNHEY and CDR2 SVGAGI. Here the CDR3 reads CASILSGNYGYTF. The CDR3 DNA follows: TGTGCCAGCATCTTGTCCGGGAACTATGGCTACACCTTC.

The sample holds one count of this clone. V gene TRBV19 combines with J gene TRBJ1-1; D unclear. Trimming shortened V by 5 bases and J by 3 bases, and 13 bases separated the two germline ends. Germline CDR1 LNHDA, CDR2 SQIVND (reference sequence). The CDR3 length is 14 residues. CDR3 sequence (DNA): TGTGCCAGTAGTCAACTTAATACCGACACTGAAGCTTTCTTT. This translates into CASSQLNTDTEAFF.

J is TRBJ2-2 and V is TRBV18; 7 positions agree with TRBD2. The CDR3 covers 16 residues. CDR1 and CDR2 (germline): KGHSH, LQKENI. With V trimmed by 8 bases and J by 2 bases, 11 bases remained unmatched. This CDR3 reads CASPGASGVNTGELFF. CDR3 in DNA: TGTGCCAGCCCGGGAGCTAGCGGAGTTAACACCGGGGAGCTGTTTTTT.